The rows below give T cell receptor beta chains drawn from one sample of a study of vaccination effects on CD4 cells after COVID-19. Method: immunoSEQ multiplex PCR; TCRdb's copy keeps in-frame clones and lacks some. The data show roughly 30,000 clones, approximately 77% seen once. The antigens for these receptors are not known. This sample comprised CD4+ T cells from PBMCs cultured without peptide, obtained after COVID-19 vaccination. The receptor source for this set is a human donor who had a prior SARS-CoV-2 infection. Each CDR3 is given with its conserved first and last residue. The order of the fields is D gene, V gene, J gene, clone size, CDR3 protein, CDR3 DNA. A D gene is named only where the DNA matches it firmly. The size field is filled for only some rows; it gives once, few, many or a size class.

D gene: .
V gene: TRBV4-3
J gene: TRBJ1-1
clone size: .
CDR3 protein: CASSRDLRTEAFF
CDR3 DNA: TGCGCCAGCAGCCGGGACTTGAGGACTGAAGCTTTCTTT

D gene: TRBD2
V gene: TRBV19
J gene: TRBJ2-7
clone size: once
CDR3 protein: CASSIVLAGAYEQYF
CDR3 DNA: TGTGCCAGTAGTATAGTTCTAGCGGGAGCCTACGAGCAGTACTTC

D gene: .
V gene: TRBV27
J gene: TRBJ1-4
clone size: few
CDR3 protein: CASRTWGGSATNEKLFF
CDR3 DNA: TGTGCCAGCCGGACTTGGGGGGGGAGCGCAACTAATGAAAAACTGTTTTTT

D gene: TRBD1
V gene: TRBV19
J gene: TRBJ1-5
clone size: few
CDR3 protein: CASSIQGGQPQHF
CDR3 DNA: TGTGCCAGTAGTATTCAGGGGGGTCAGCCCCAGCATTTT

D gene: .
V gene: TRBV18
J gene: TRBJ2-5
clone size: .
CDR3 protein: CASSPPAVQETQYF
CDR3 DNA: TGTGCCAGCTCACCACCGGCAGTTCAAGAGACCCAGTACTTC

D gene: .
V gene: TRBV4-2
J gene: TRBJ2-7
clone size: .
CDR3 protein: CASSQDLQATFSYEQYF
CDR3 DNA: TGTGCCAGCAGCCAAGATCTCCAGGCAACGTTCTCCTACGAGCAGTACTTC

D gene: .
V gene: TRBV19
J gene: TRBJ2-1
clone size: .
CDR3 protein: CASSVRGGEQFF
CDR3 DNA: TGTGCCAGTAGTGTGCGGGGCGGTGAGCAGTTCTTC

D gene: .
V gene: TRBV3-1/TRBV3-2
J gene: TRBJ2-1
clone size: .
CDR3 protein: CASAPSVSYYNEQFF
CDR3 DNA: TGTGCCAGCGCCCCCAGCGTATCCTACTACAATGAGCAGTTCTTC

D gene: TRBD2
V gene: TRBV27
J gene: TRBJ2-2
clone size: .
CDR3 protein: CASSLKGLAGETTGELFF
CDR3 DNA: TGTGCCAGCAGTTTGAAAGGCCTAGCGGGGGAAACCACCGGGGAGCTGTTTTTT

D gene: .
V gene: TRBV3-1/TRBV3-2
J gene: TRBJ2-3
clone size: .
CDR3 protein: CASSQDSGAGTDTQYF
CDR3 DNA: TGTGCCAGCAGCCAAGATTCCGGGGCTGGCACAGATACGCAGTATTTT

D gene: .
V gene: TRBV2
J gene: TRBJ2-7
clone size: medium-sized
CDR3 protein: CASSPYHEQYF
CDR3 DNA: TGTGCCAGCAGCCCCTACCACGAGCAGTACTTC

D gene: TRBD2
V gene: TRBV5-1
J gene: TRBJ2-3
clone size: .
CDR3 protein: CASSLAGQTDTQYF
CDR3 DNA: TGCGCCAGCAGCCTAGCGGGACAAACAGATACGCAGTATTTT

D gene: .
V gene: TRBV5-8
J gene: TRBJ1-1
clone size: .
CDR3 protein: CASTIEYGTNTEAFF
CDR3 DNA: TGTGCCAGCACCATCGAATACGGAACGAACACTGAAGCTTTCTTT

D gene: .
V gene: TRBV5-1
J gene: TRBJ1-3
clone size: .
CDR3 protein: CASSFRPRITDRREGNTIYF
CDR3 DNA: TGCGCCAGCAGCTTCCGACCACGAATTACGGACCGAAGAGAGGGAAACACCATATATTTT

D gene: .
V gene: TRBV7-9
J gene: TRBJ1-1
clone size: .
CDR3 protein: CASSLRRGNTEAFF
CDR3 DNA: TGTGCCAGCAGCCTACGCAGGGGGAACACTGAAGCTTTCTTT

D gene: TRBD2
V gene: TRBV6-2/TRBV6-3
J gene: TRBJ2-3
clone size: .
CDR3 protein: CASSYGRSGRADTQYF
CDR3 DNA: TGTGCCAGCAGTTACGGCCGTAGCGGGAGGGCGGATACGCAGTATTTT

D gene: .
V gene: TRBV2
J gene: TRBJ2-7
clone size: .
CDR3 protein: CASSEGFGYEQYF
CDR3 DNA: TGTGCCAGCAGTGAGGGGTTCGGCTACGAGCAGTACTTC

D gene: .
V gene: TRBV18
J gene: TRBJ2-7
clone size: once
CDR3 protein: CASSPPGRDGYEQYF
CDR3 DNA: TGTGCCAGCTCACCACCGGGACGGGACGGCTACGAGCAGTACTTC

D gene: .
V gene: TRBV2
J gene: TRBJ2-1
clone size: once
CDR3 protein: CASSDRVSRFSNEQFF
CDR3 DNA: TGTGCCAGCAGTGACAGGGTCAGTCGGTTTAGTAATGAGCAGTTCTTC

D gene: TRBD1
V gene: TRBV19
J gene: TRBJ2-3
clone size: .
CDR3 protein: CASSITGGADTQYF
CDR3 DNA: TGTGCCAGTAGTATCACAGGGGGCGCGGATACGCAGTATTTT

D gene: .
V gene: TRBV5-1
J gene: TRBJ2-1
clone size: once
CDR3 protein: CASSFQGFYNEQFF
CDR3 DNA: TGCGCCAGCAGCTTCCAGGGCTTCTACAATGAGCAGTTCTTC

D gene: TRBD1
V gene: TRBV7-2
J gene: TRBJ1-2
clone size: once
CDR3 protein: CASSFNRGYGYTF
CDR3 DNA: TGTGCCAGCAGCTTTAACAGGGGCTATGGCTACACCTTC

D gene: .
V gene: TRBV9
J gene: TRBJ2-7
clone size: few
CDR3 protein: CASGSVGLPHF
CDR3 DNA: TGTGCCAGCGGGAGTGTCGGACTACCACACTTC

D gene: .
V gene: TRBV5-4
J gene: TRBJ2-2
clone size: .
CDR3 protein: CASSSTVLNTGELFF
CDR3 DNA: TGTGCCAGCAGCTCCACAGTTTTGAACACCGGGGAGCTGTTTTTT

D gene: .
V gene: TRBV7-2
J gene: TRBJ2-5
clone size: .
CDR3 protein: CASSTRDYQETQYF
CDR3 DNA: TGTGCCAGCAGCACCCGGGACTACCAAGAGACCCAGTACTTC

D gene: .
V gene: TRBV5-1
J gene: TRBJ2-7
clone size: .
CDR3 protein: CASSLFAGTDSYEQYF
CDR3 DNA: TGCGCCAGCAGCTTGTTCGCCGGGACGGACTCCTACGAGCAGTACTTC

D gene: TRBD2
V gene: TRBV30
J gene: TRBJ2-1
clone size: .
CDR3 protein: CAWRGLAAEQFF
CDR3 DNA: TGTGCCTGGAGGGGTCTAGCGGCAGAGCAGTTCTTC

D gene: TRBD1
V gene: TRBV11-3
J gene: TRBJ1-1
clone size: .
CDR3 protein: CASSLFAQGATEAFF
CDR3 DNA: TGTGCCAGCAGCTTATTTGCCCAGGGGGCCACTGAAGCTTTCTTT

D gene: .
V gene: TRBV19
J gene: TRBJ2-1
clone size: once
CDR3 protein: CASSRLLGEQFF
CDR3 DNA: TGTGCCAGTAGTCGGCTACTAGGTGAGCAGTTCTTC

D gene: .
V gene: TRBV29-1
J gene: TRBJ1-2
clone size: .
CDR3 protein: CSVDPVYGYTF
CDR3 DNA: TGCAGCGTTGATCCCGTCTATGGCTACACCTTC

D gene: TRBD1
V gene: TRBV7-6
J gene: TRBJ2-7
clone size: .
CDR3 protein: CASSGQGFRVNEQYF
CDR3 DNA: TGTGCCAGCAGCGGACAGGGGTTTAGGGTAAACGAGCAGTACTTC

D gene: TRBD2
V gene: TRBV12-5
J gene: TRBJ2-3
clone size: .
CDR3 protein: CASVAGTSGRTDTQYF
CDR3 DNA: TGTGCTAGTGTCGCCGGGACTAGCGGGAGAACAGATACGCAGTATTTT

D gene: .
V gene: TRBV5-4
J gene: TRBJ2-5
clone size: few
CDR3 protein: CASSLDGGEETQYF
CDR3 DNA: TGTGCCAGCAGCTTGGACGGCGGGGAAGAGACCCAGTACTTC

D gene: .
V gene: TRBV9
J gene: TRBJ1-1
clone size: .
CDR3 protein: CASSAGQQENTEAFF
CDR3 DNA: TGTGCCAGCAGCGCGGGCCAGCAAGAAAACACTGAAGCTTTCTTT

D gene: .
V gene: TRBV5-1
J gene: TRBJ1-4
clone size: .
CDR3 protein: CASSGSGARGEKLFF
CDR3 DNA: TGCGCCAGCAGCGGTTCCGGGGCCCGCGGTGAAAAACTGTTTTTT

D gene: TRBD1
V gene: TRBV6-5
J gene: TRBJ1-1
clone size: few
CDR3 protein: CASSLTGDTEAFF
CDR3 DNA: TGTGCCAGCAGTCTCACAGGGGACACTGAAGCTTTCTTT

D gene: TRBD1
V gene: TRBV28
J gene: TRBJ1-5
clone size: .
CDR3 protein: CASSSQTGGNQPQHF
CDR3 DNA: TGTGCCAGCAGTTCTCAAACAGGGGGCAATCAGCCCCAGCATTTT

D gene: .
V gene: TRBV18
J gene: TRBJ1-1
clone size: .
CDR3 protein: CASSPQAGDLNTEAFF
CDR3 DNA: TGTGCCAGCTCACCACAGGCAGGGGATTTGAACACTGAAGCTTTCTTT

D gene: .
V gene: TRBV11-2
J gene: TRBJ1-6
clone size: .
CDR3 protein: CASSFSGSPLHF
CDR3 DNA: TGTGCCAGCAGCTTTTCCGGGTCACCCCTCCACTTT

D gene: .
V gene: TRBV2
J gene: TRBJ2-1
clone size: .
CDR3 protein: CASTTDRLEKQFF
CDR3 DNA: TGTGCCAGCACGACCGACCGGCTTGAAAAGCAGTTCTTC

D gene: .
V gene: TRBV7-2
J gene: TRBJ2-2
clone size: .
CDR3 protein: CASSLTRGGELFF
CDR3 DNA: TGTGCCAGCTCCCTTACTCGGGGCGGGGAGCTGTTTTTT

D gene: .
V gene: TRBV10-3
J gene: TRBJ1-2
clone size: medium-sized
CDR3 protein: CAIRDGGLGGYGYTF
CDR3 DNA: TGTGCCATCAGGGATGGGGGCCTAGGGGGATATGGCTACACCTTC

D gene: .
V gene: TRBV5-1
J gene: TRBJ2-3
clone size: .
CDR3 protein: CASSRDPSTDTQYF
CDR3 DNA: TGCGCCAGCAGTAGGGACCCTTCCACAGATACGCAGTATTTT